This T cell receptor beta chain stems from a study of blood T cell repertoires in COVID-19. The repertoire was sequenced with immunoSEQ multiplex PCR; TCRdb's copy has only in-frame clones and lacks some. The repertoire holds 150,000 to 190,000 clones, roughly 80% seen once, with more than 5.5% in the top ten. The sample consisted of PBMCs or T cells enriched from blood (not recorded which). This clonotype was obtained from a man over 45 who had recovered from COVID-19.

CDR3 bases: TGTGCCAGCAGCTCAGGGTCGAACACTGAAGCTTTCTTT. This sequence encodes CASSSGSNTEAFF. The chain combines TRBV9 with TRBJ1-1; TRBD1 is a possible D gene (5 bases). Trimming took off 4 bases at V and 1 base at J, with 8 bases between the two ends. CDR3 length equals 13 residues. Germline values: CDR1 SGDLS, CDR2 YYNGEE.